The 23 T cell receptor beta chains listed next were all sequenced from one sample in a study of cytotoxic CD8 clonotypes in ibrutinib-treated CLL. Assay used: immunoSEQ multiplex PCR; TCRdb lists only in-frame clones, some missing. The sample lists 45,000 to 60,000 clones, roughly three fifths seen once, with approximately 20% in the top ten. The starting material was PBMCs, obtained after 24 months of ibrutinib treatment. All receptors derive from a human donor with chronic lymphocytic leukemia.

CDR3 in DNA: TGTGCCAGCAGTGAGGCGCCAGGTAATCAGCCCCAGCATTTT. Residues: CASSEAPGNQPQHF. The rearrangement links TRBV2 to TRBJ1-5; no reliable D call. The CDR3 runs 14 residues. With 3 bases removed from V and 4 bases from J, the gap between germline ends came to 10 bases. Germline lookup yields CDR1 SNHLY and CDR2 FYNNEI.

This clone appeared once. The genes are TRBV19 and TRBJ1-5; D is unresolved. This CDR3 comprises 17 residues. The germline V and J ends were trimmed by 7 bases and 4 bases, with 23 bases remaining between them. Germline V gene lookup returns CDR1 LNHDA and CDR2 SQIVND (reference sequence). In nucleotides, the CDR3 is TGTGCCAGTACCGCCGGGATCCCGGGCAAATATAATCAGCCCCAGCATTTT. Amino acids: CASTAGIPGKYNQPQHF.

The chain's CDR3 is CASSLQGRRQETQYF. The CDR3 nucleotides read TGTGCCAGCAGTTTACAGGGTAGGAGGCAAGAGACCCAGTACTTC. The chain couples TRBV27 to TRBJ2-5; the D call may be TRBD1 or TRBD2 (5 bases each). This CDR3 comprises 15 residues. V was trimmed by 2 bases and J by 2 bases, leaving 12 bases between them. Germline V gene data show CDR1 as MNHEY and CDR2 as SMNVEV (reference sequence).

By proportion, this clone is medium-sized. The chain uses TRBV6-1 and TRBJ1-6; tentatively, D is TRBD1 (5 bases). There are 15 residues in the CDR3. V lost 5 bases and J 6 bases, leaving 14 bases between the germline ends. The germline V gene encodes CDR1 MNHNS and CDR2 SASEGT. CDR3 DNA: TGTGCCAGCAGTAACCAGGGCTTTCCTAATTCACCCCTCCACTTT. This codes for CASSNQGFPNSPLHF.

V is TRBV5-1 and J is TRBJ2-3; 9 bases map to TRBD1. Trimming took 4 bases from V and 5 from J; bases not matched to a gene: 5. CDR3 length equals 14 residues. In germline, CDR1 is SGHRS, CDR2 YFSETQ. The CDR3 bases are TGCGCCAGCAGCCGGGACAGGGTGGGAGATACGCAGTATTTT. This translates into CASSRDRVGDTQYF.

The chain links TRBV7-7 to TRBJ2-6; D is unclear. With 2 bases removed from V and 5 bases from J, the gap between germline ends came to 19 bases. Germline CDR1 and CDR2: SSHAT and FNYEAQ (reference sequence). The CDR3 has 18 amino acids. In DNA form, the CDR3 reads TGTGCCAGCAGCTTAAAACATAAGCCACAAAGTCGGGCCAACGTCCTGACTTTC. Its translation is CASSLKHKPQSRANVLTF.

This chain links TRBV5-1 with TRBJ1-4; D is uncertain. Looked up from germline, CDR1 is SGHRS and CDR2 is YFSETQ. V lost 0 bases and J lost 3, with 9 bases in between. The CDR3 consists of 15 residues. In DNA form, the CDR3 reads TGCGCCAGCAGCTTGGACGGGGTGGCTAATGAAAAACTGTTTTTT. It yields the protein CASSLDGVANEKLFF.

This chain links TRBV28 with TRBJ1-6, with 8 bases aligning to TRBD1. The trim removed 8 bases at V and 3 bases at J, leaving 6 bases unmatched. CDR3 length: 15 amino acids. From germline, CDR1 is MDHEN and CDR2 SYDVKM. The CDR3 DNA follows: TGTGCCAGCGGGGGCGGGACAGGCTATAATTCACCCCTCCACTTT. Translation gives CASGGGTGYNSPLHF.

About this clone: With a far larger clone one base away, a read error is the likely cause. The same CDR3 arises from other DNA sequences in this sample as well. The V gene is TRBV27, the J gene TRBJ2-2, with D hard to call. V was trimmed by 4 bases and J by 5 bases, leaving 2 bases between them. Germline V CDR1 and CDR2: MNHEY, SMNVEV (reference sequence). The CDR3 runs to 11 residues. CDR3: CASSSTGELFF. The CDR3 bases are TGTGCCAGCAGTTCTACCGGGGAGCTGTTTTTT.

The chain couples TRBV7-9 to TRBJ2-7; D not certain. The germline V and J ends were trimmed by 5 bases and 2 bases, with 10 bases remaining between them. The germline V gene encodes CDR1 SEHNR and CDR2 FQNEAQ (reference sequence). The CDR3 length is 13 residues. The DNA of the CDR3 is TGTGCCAGCAGCCTCGACGGAACCTACGAGCAGTACTTC. Encoded protein: CASSLDGTYEQYF.

This chain uses TRBV27 with TRBJ2-3; 9 positions agree with TRBD1. The CDR3 extends over 16 amino acids. V was clipped by 5 bases and J by 7 bases; unmatched bases: 13. Germline V CDR1 and CDR2: MNHEY, SMNVEV (reference sequence). The CDR3 region is CASSREGQGLLNTQYF. The DNA for the CDR3 is TGTGCCAGCAGTAGAGAAGGACAGGGGTTACTAAATACGCAGTATTTT.

The V and J genes are TRBV28 and TRBJ2-1; 9 bases are a match to TRBD2. From germline, CDR1 is MDHEN and CDR2 SYDVKM. Germline trimming cut 5 bases from V and 12 bases from J; bases unmatched to any gene: 11. The CDR3 covers 14 residues. The CDR3 DNA reads TGTGCCAGCAGTCCCGGGACTAGCACCTCGGGGCAGTTCTTC. It is translated as CASSPGTSTSGQFF.

This clone was counted a few times. The chain has TRBV25-1 and TRBJ2-2; 7 bases line up with TRBD1. Germline trimming cut 2 bases from V and 1 base from J; bases unmatched to any gene: 4. CDR1 is MGHDK, CDR2 SYGVNS, per germline. This CDR3 spans 16 amino acids. The CDR3 is CASSEGRTGNTGELFF. The DNA of the CDR3 is TGTGCCAGCAGTGAAGGCCGGACAGGGAACACCGGGGAGCTGTTTTTT.

The genes are TRBV11-1 and TRBJ2-5; 9 nucleotides match TRBD1. CDR1 is SGHAT, CDR2 FQDESV, per germline (reference sequence). The V gene end was trimmed by 3 bases and the J gene end by 4 bases; junction bases not matched to a gene: 12. This CDR3 spans 17 amino acids. CDR3 region: CASSFTLQGAGGETQYF. CDR3 DNA: TGTGCCAGCAGCTTCACATTACAGGGGGCAGGTGGAGAGACCCAGTACTTC.

The CDR3 loop is CASSGQGAPGEKLFF. The CDR3, as DNA: TGTGCCAGCAGTGGGCAGGGGGCGCCCGGGGAAAAACTGTTTTTT. This chain connects TRBV28 to TRBJ1-4; 8 bases are a match to TRBD1. Trimming at V came to 5 bases and at J to 8 bases, leaving 10 bases not matched to a gene. The CDR3 spans 15 residues. The germline CDR1 and CDR2 sequences are MDHEN and SYDVKM.

The chain couples TRBV5-4 to TRBJ1-2; 7 bases agree with TRBD1. This CDR3 contains 13 residues. Germline V gives CDR1 SGHNT, CDR2 YYREEE (reference sequence). Trimming at V came to 3 bases and at J to 7 bases, leaving 6 bases not matched to a gene. The CDR3 loop reads CASSYDRVGGYTF. The CDR3 region has the DNA TGTGCCAGCAGCTACGACAGGGTGGGTGGCTACACCTTC. Based on the CDR3 plus reference TRBV5-4 and TRBJ1-2, the full variable domain is ETGVTQSPTHLIKTRGQQVTLRCSSQSGHNTVSWYQQALGQGPQFIFQYYREEENGRGNFPPRFSGLQFPNYSSELNVNALELDDSALYLCASSYDRVGGYTFGSGTRLTVV.

The V and J genes are TRBV5-1 and TRBJ1-4; no reliable D call. V gave up 1 base and J gave up 4 bases, with 14 bases separating them. Germline V gene sequence: CDR1 SGHRS, CDR2 YFSETQ. This CDR3 comprises 16 residues. The CDR3 here is CASSLSPLEYNEKLFF. CDR3 nucleotides: TGCGCCAGCAGCTTGTCTCCACTAGAATATAATGAAAAACTGTTTTTT. The full variable domain, with the rest looked up from reference TRBV5-1 and TRBJ1-4, is KAGVTQTPRYLIKTRGQQVTLSCSPISGHRSVSWYQQTPGQGLQFLFEYFSETQRNKGNFPGRFSGRQFSNSRSEMNVSTLELGDSALYLCASSLSPLEYNEKLFFGSGTQLSVL.

This clone turned up a few times. V and J are TRBV18 and TRBJ2-3; D is perhaps TRBD2 (6 bases). CDR1 KGHSH and CDR2 LQKENI come from the germline V gene. The CDR3 loop spans 13 amino acids. V lost 4 bases and J lost 8, with 13 bases in between. The CDR3 region has the DNA TGTGCCAGCTCACTCTCGGGAGCCGGTACGCAGTATTTT. It translates to CASSLSGAGTQYF. The whole variable domain, filled in from reference TRBV18 and TRBJ2-3, reads NAGVMQNPRHLVRRRGQEARLRCSPMKGHSHVYWYRQLPEEGLKFMVYLQKENIIDESGMPKERFSAEFPKEGPSILRIQQVVRGDSAAYFCASSLSGAGTQYFGPGTRLTVL.

V is TRBV5-1 and J is TRBJ2-5, with 11 positions matching TRBD2. V trimming: 0 bases; J trimming: 1 base; junction bases outside the gene matches: 2. The germline V gene encodes CDR1 SGHRS and CDR2 YFSETQ. This CDR3 has 16 amino acids. CDR3 sequence: CASSLVGTSGQETQYF. The CDR3 nucleotides read TGCGCCAGCAGCTTGGTTGGGACTAGCGGCCAAGAGACCCAGTACTTC.

The rearrangement links TRBV11-2 to TRBJ1-1; D gene uncertain. The CDR3 is made up of 15 amino acids. Trimming removed 1 base at V and 1 base at J, with 10 bases between. The germline CDR1 and CDR2 sequences are SGHAT and FQNNGV. In DNA, the CDR3 is TGTGCCAGCAGCTTAGGGCTCGCGGGGAACACTGAAGCTTTCTTT. Translated, it gives CASSLGLAGNTEAFF.

This clone was detected a few times. The rearrangement uses TRBV7-2 and TRBJ2-5; 12 nucleotides match TRBD1. Germline V gene data show CDR1 as SGHTA and CDR2 as FQGNSA. CDR3 length: 16 amino acids. Trimming removed 3 bases from V and 5 bases from J; junction bases left unmatched: 7. The CDR3 region has the DNA TGTGCCAGCAGCTTCCTCCGGGACAGGGGGCATGAGACCCAGTACTTC. Translated, it gives CASSFLRDRGHETQYF.

There are many counts of this clone. The genes are TRBV7-8 and TRBJ1-2; no clear D. Germline CDR1 reads SGHVS; CDR2 reads FQNEAQ. This CDR3 is 14 amino acids long. V lost 5 bases, J lost 4 bases, and 14 bases lay in between. The CDR3 DNA reads as TGTGCCAGCAGCCTTGGGGATTTAGGCTATGGCTACACCTTC. Translated: CASSLGDLGYGYTF.

Many counts were recorded for this clone. The rearrangement joins TRBV5-5 to TRBJ2-2, with TRBD1 matching over 7 bases. The CDR3 length is 15 residues. Unmatched junction bases numbered 5, after V lost 0 bases and J lost 6 bases. CDR1 SGHKS and CDR2 YYEKEE come from the germline V gene (reference sequence). CDR3 bases: TGTGCCAGCAGCTTGGGACAGGGCTGGGCCGGGGAGCTGTTTTTT. Its translation: CASSLGQGWAGELFF.